This entry lists 21 T cell receptor beta chains sequenced from one sample in a study of blood T cell repertoires in COVID-19. The method was immunoSEQ multiplex PCR; TCRdb's version includes in-frame clones alone and lacks a portion of them. The data contain about 240,000 clones, approximately 87% of them singletons. Sequenced material: peripheral blood. The source is a man in his 60s with acute or convalescent COVID-19.

The chain is built from TRBV9 and TRBJ1-4, with D possibly matching TRBD1 (6 bases). Germline values: CDR1 SGDLS, CDR2 YYNGEE. V gave up 0 bases and J gave up 8 bases, with 17 bases separating them. This CDR3 is built from 16 residues. The DNA of the CDR3 is TGTGCCAGCAGCGTAGGGGCAGGGGAGTTTGGGGAAAAACTGTTTTTT. Its protein is CASSVGAGEFGEKLFF.

This clone was seen a single time. The chain joins TRBV7-3 to TRBJ2-2; 9 nucleotides line up with TRBD1. The CDR3 spans 14 residues. V shed 3 bases and J 6 bases; nucleotides not matched to a gene: 2. Germline CDR1 SGHTA, CDR2 FQGTGA. The CDR3 region has the DNA TGTGCCAGCAGCTTGGACAGGGGTCCCGGGGAGCTGTTTTTT. Protein product: CASSLDRGPGELFF.

J is TRBJ1-5 and V is TRBV19; TRBD1 is a possible D gene (5 bases). Germline V gives CDR1 LNHDA, CDR2 SQIVND (reference sequence). CDR3 length: 13 residues. Between the trimmed V and J ends, which lost 10 bases and 5 bases, there was a span of 15 bases. The CDR3 nucleotides are TGTGCCACAAACCAGGGTCTTCATCAGCCCCAGCATTTT. Its protein product is CATNQGLHQPQHF.

The J gene is TRBJ2-1, the V gene TRBV27; 13 nucleotides line up with TRBD2. Germline V lookup: CDR1 MNHEY, CDR2 SMNVEV (reference sequence). The CDR3 sequence is 19 residues long. Trimming took 5 bases from V and 1 from J; bases not matched to a gene: 11. CDR3 DNA: TGTGCCAGCAGTGGGCAACTAGCGGGAGGGCCTCTTTCCTACAATGAGCAGTTCTTC. It specifies CASSGQLAGGPLSYNEQFF.

The chain combines TRBV28 with TRBJ2-5; 10 positions agree with TRBD2. The CDR3 runs 15 residues. The V gene end was trimmed by 1 base and the J gene end by 4 bases; junction bases not matched to a gene: 3. CDR1 and CDR2 (germline): MDHEN, SYDVKM. This CDR3 is CASSLSSGRGETQYF. The CDR3, as DNA: TGTGCCAGCAGTTTATCCAGCGGGAGGGGAGAGACCCAGTACTTC.

The CDR3 spells CASSRPGRGTEAFF. The CDR3 region has the DNA TGTGCCAGCAGCCGCCCCGGCAGGGGCACTGAAGCTTTCTTT. This sequence joins TRBV7-2 and TRBJ1-1, with D possibly being TRBD1 (6 bases). Trimming stripped 5 bases from V and 4 bases from J, with 14 bases between. The germline gives CDR1 SGHTA, CDR2 FQGNSA. This CDR3 has 14 residues.

This clone showed up just once. The chain combines TRBV19 with TRBJ2-2; weak D call: TRBD2 (5 bases). The CDR3 covers 14 residues. Trimming took off 5 bases at V and 4 bases at J, with 11 bases between the two ends. Germline V gene lookup returns CDR1 LNHDA and CDR2 SQIVND (reference sequence). The CDR3 bases are TGTGCCAGTAGTGTGGGAGCACCCACCGGGGAGCTGTTTTTT. Translation: CASSVGAPTGELFF.

The chain employs TRBV4-2 and TRBJ1-5; TRBD1 agrees at 9 bases. CDR1 and CDR2 (germline): LGHNA, YNFKEQ. The ends lost 1 base at V and 6 bases at J; junction bases unmatched: 7. This CDR3 spans 16 amino acids. The CDR3 DNA reads TGTGCCAGCAGCCAAGGATTACAGGGGGCTGGTCAGCCCCAGCATTTT. Translation gives CASSQGLQGAGQPQHF.

This clone has just one count. This chain uses TRBV6-5 with TRBJ2-7, with a weak D call TRBD1 (6 bases). Trimming removed 4 bases from V and 2 bases from J, with 9 bases in between. Germline CDR1 and CDR2: MNHEY and SVGAGI. This CDR3 is built from 13 residues. The CDR3 DNA is TGTGCCAGCAGTTTCAGGGGTCCCTACGAGCAGTACTTC. It encodes CASSFRGPYEQYF.

This clone has only one observation. The genes are TRBV27 and TRBJ2-7; 7 bases agree with TRBD2. CDR3 length equals 15 residues. V trimming: 4 bases; J trimming: 3 bases; junction bases outside the gene matches: 9. Germline-derived CDR1 and CDR2 are MNHEY and SMNVEV (reference sequence). CDR3 in DNA: TGTGCCAGCAGTTCATCCCGGGACTATAACTACGAGCAGTACTTC. It codes for CASSSSRDYNYEQYF.

This chain joins TRBV2 and TRBJ1-1; 9 nucleotides align to TRBD1. CDR3 length: 13 residues. V was clipped by 5 bases and J by 5 bases; unmatched bases: 3. Germline V CDR1 and CDR2: SNHLY, FYNNEI. The CDR3 protein is CASSRTGVTEAFF. In nucleotides, the CDR3 is TGTGCCAGCAGTCGGACAGGGGTGACTGAAGCTTTCTTT.

V and J are TRBV7-3 and TRBJ1-6; 7 bases agree with TRBD1. CDR3 size: 15 residues. Trimming removed 2 bases from V and 9 bases from J; junction bases left unmatched: 7. The germline CDR1 and CDR2 sequences are SGHTA and FQGTGA. The CDR3 sequence is CASSLRAGGSSPLHF. Written as DNA, the CDR3 is TGTGCCAGCAGCTTACGGGCAGGGGGGAGTTCACCCCTCCACTTT.

The V call is TRBV29-1, the J call TRBJ2-1; 14 nucleotides agree with TRBD2. There are 15 residues in the CDR3. With V trimmed by 8 bases and J by 9 bases, 12 bases remained unmatched. The germline CDR1 and CDR2 sequences are SQVTM and ANQGSEA. The DNA of the CDR3 is TGCAGCACCCGGGGGGGACTAGCGGGAGTGGGTGAGCAGTTCTTC. The encoded protein is CSTRGGLAGVGEQFF.

V usage is TRBV12-3 or TRBV12-4 and J usage is TRBJ2-1; D unclear. The CDR3 length is 13 residues. V was pared by 4 bases and J by 9 bases, with 13 bases between. CDR3 region: CASSSIIVGEQFF. The DNA for the CDR3 is TGTGCCAGCAGTTCAATCATCGTCGGTGAGCAGTTCTTC.

To note about this clone: Distinct nucleotide sequences in the sample also encode this CDR3. The rearrangement joins TRBV9 to TRBJ2-2; 10 bases map to TRBD2. CDR1 and CDR2 (germline): SGDLS, YYNGEE. The CDR3 loop spans 15 amino acids. The V gene end was trimmed by 3 bases and the J gene end by 5 bases; junction bases not matched to a gene: 4. CDR3 in DNA: TGTGCCAGCAGCGCAGCTAGCGGGAGTACCGGGGAGCTGTTTTTT. It codes for CASSAASGSTGELFF.

This chain links TRBV29-1 with TRBJ2-1, with D perhaps TRBD1 (6 bases). Germline-derived CDR1 and CDR2 are SQVTM and ANQGSEA. The CDR3 totals 16 residues. Between the trimmed V and J ends, which lost 4 bases and 3 bases, there was a span of 19 bases. The DNA for the CDR3 is TGCAGCGTTGGAGGGAGTCCAGGGGAGAACTACAATGAGCAGTTCTTC. This encodes CSVGGSPGENYNEQFF.

CDR3: CASSSPTDTQYF. CDR3 coding DNA: TGTGCCAGCAGCTCTCCCACAGATACGCAGTATTTT. The genes are TRBV7-9 and TRBJ2-3; no definite D call. Deletions cut 4 bases from V and 2 bases from J, with 4 bases between. The CDR3 runs 12 residues. Germline assignment: CDR1 SEHNR and CDR2 FQNEAQ (reference sequence).

The chain couples TRBV29-1 to TRBJ2-1; D possibly corresponds to TRBD2 (5 bases). The germline V gene has CDR1 SQVTM and CDR2 ANQGSEA. Trimming removed 5 bases from V and 9 bases from J, with 14 bases in between. The CDR3 loop spans 12 amino acids. CDR3 bases: TGCAGCGTTTTAACTAGTCGGGGTGAGCAGTTCTTC. It encodes CSVLTSRGEQFF.

This rearrangement joins TRBV5-5 to TRBJ1-2, with 7 bases fitting TRBD1. V lost 4 bases, J lost 3 bases, and 3 bases stayed unmatched. The CDR3 contains 13 residues. The germline V gene has CDR1 SGHKS and CDR2 YYEKEE (reference sequence). The CDR3 loop reads CASSLTGDYGYTF. The CDR3, as DNA: TGTGCCAGCAGCCTTACAGGGGACTATGGCTACACCTTC.

The genes are TRBV5-6 and TRBJ1-1; D possibly corresponds to TRBD1 (6 bases). Germline V gene sequence: CDR1 SGHDT, CDR2 YYEEEE. The length of the CDR3 is 14 residues. V shed 0 bases and J shed 4 bases, with 10 bases lying between them. The CDR3 DNA sequence: TGTGCCAGCAGCTTGGCGGGGGGCCTCACTGAAGCTTTCTTT. It codes for CASSLAGGLTEAFF.

The V gene is TRBV19, the J gene TRBJ1-3; D unresolved. Trimming removed 1 base at V and 2 bases at J, with 9 bases between. Germline V gives CDR1 LNHDA, CDR2 SQIVND (reference sequence). This CDR3 spans 15 amino acids. The CDR3 sequence: CASSIGVSAGNTIYF. In nucleotides, the CDR3 is TGTGCCAGTAGTATAGGGGTCAGCGCTGGAAACACCATATATTTT.